What follows is one T cell receptor (beta chain) and its context. What it recognizes is unknown. These data belong to a study of T cell responses to AZD1222 COVID-19 vaccine. Study-wide findings and caveats: There were repertoire samples only from the period after the peak T cell response. Epitopes outside B.1.351 and B.1.1.7 mutated regions reportedly drew nearly half of spike TCRs. Distributed over spike, vaccine-associated CD4 TCRs predominated at 160-218 and 743-854. Donors were largely white British and mainly female; clonal diversity was possibly underestimated.

The V gene lost 1 base and the J gene lost 1 base, with 1 base spanning the gap. Germline assignment: CDR1 SGHAT and CDR2 FQNNGV. The CDR3 spans 12 residues. Clones were read by immunoSEQ multiplex PCR, and TCRdb kept only the in-frame ones, dropping some. The table has 130,000 or so clones, 88% seen once. Specimen: peripheral blood, collected 28 days after the second AZD1222 dose. The genes are TRBV11-2 and TRBJ1-2; no clear D gene. This clonotype originated in an adult who received the AZD1222 COVID-19 vaccine. This CDR3 reads CASSLVNYGYTF. The CDR3 bases are TGTGCCAGCAGCTTAGTTAACTATGGCTACACCTTC.